The entry below describes one T cell receptor beta chain. TCRdb keeps only in-frame clones here, not all; method: immunoSEQ multiplex PCR. Among more than 40,000 clones listed, 73% were seen once. Focal radiation was given together with CTLA-4 blockade (ipilimumab) to patients with chemo-refractory metastatic non-small-cell lung cancer. These data come from a study of radiotherapy plus CTLA-4 blockade in lung cancer. This CDR3 has 14 residues. The V and J ends lost 2 bases and 4 bases respectively, with 11 bases between them. In germline, CDR1 is MNHEY, CDR2 SVGAGI. This chain links TRBV6-5 with TRBJ1-1; D possibly corresponds to TRBD1 (5 bases). The receptor was isolated from a human donor with non-small cell lung cancer who had a complete response to radiotherapy plus ipilimumab. This sample comprised peripheral blood, obtained from a patient treated with radiotherapy plus ipilimumab. The CDR3: CASSYPAGGTEAFF. The DNA for the CDR3 is TGTGCCAGCAGTTACCCAGCCGGGGGCACTGAAGCTTTCTTT.